The subject of this entry is one T cell receptor beta chain. No antigen is known for it. The data originate from a study of T-cell reconstitution after alpha-beta-depleted transplantation in children. Findings and limits, study-wide: Surviving recipient T cells and thymic progenitors produced the high day-60 TCRbeta diversity seen in some patients. T-cell counts and diversity were attributed mostly to newly produced T cells one year after transplant. Where alpha-beta T cells came from about two months after transplant was reportedly several hundred expanded graft clones.

Unique molecular identifiers tagged the TCRbeta library. TCRdb passed the PCR reads through MiXCR, listing each CDR3 protein once. Of some 840,000 distinct CDR3 sequences listed, about 16% are singletons. This CDR3 comprises 15 residues. Trimming took off 5 bases at V and 0 bases at J, with 14 bases between the two ends. Germline V CDR1 and CDR2: SGHAT, FQNNGV. The V and J genes are TRBV11-2 and TRBJ2-7; D unclear. The sample here was PBMCs, mostly from graft donor cells, taken 360 days after TCRalphabeta/CD19-depleted stem cell transplant. The source is a male patient younger than 18 who had a stem cell transplant for acute lymphoblastic leukemia, so the T cells may come from the graft donor. The CDR3 protein is CASSPDLPGSYEQYF. In nucleotides, the CDR3 is TGTGCCAGCAGCCCCGATTTGCCGGGCTCCTACGAGCAGTACTTC.